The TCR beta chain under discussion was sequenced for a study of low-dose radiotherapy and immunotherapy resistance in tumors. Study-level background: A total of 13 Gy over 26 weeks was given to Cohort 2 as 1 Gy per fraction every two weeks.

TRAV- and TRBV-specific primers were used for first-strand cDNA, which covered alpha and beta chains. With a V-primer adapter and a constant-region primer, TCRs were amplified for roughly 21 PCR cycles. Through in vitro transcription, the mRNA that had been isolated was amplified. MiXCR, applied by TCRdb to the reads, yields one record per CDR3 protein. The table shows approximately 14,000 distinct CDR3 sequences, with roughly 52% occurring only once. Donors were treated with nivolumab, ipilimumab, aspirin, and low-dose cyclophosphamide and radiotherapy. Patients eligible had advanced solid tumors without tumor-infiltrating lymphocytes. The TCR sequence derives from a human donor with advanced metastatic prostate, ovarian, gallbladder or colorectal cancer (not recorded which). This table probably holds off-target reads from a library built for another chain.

DNA for the CDR3: TGCAGCGTTGCCTTTGGGACAGGGAGCACAGATACGCAGTATTTT. This translates into CSVAFGTGSTDTQYF. The V call is TRBV29-1, the J call TRBJ2-3; 9 nucleotides agree with TRBD1. Germline V gives CDR1 SQVTM, CDR2 ANQGSEA. This CDR3 is 15 amino acids long. V dropped 4 bases and J dropped 0; count of bases not matched to a gene: 5.